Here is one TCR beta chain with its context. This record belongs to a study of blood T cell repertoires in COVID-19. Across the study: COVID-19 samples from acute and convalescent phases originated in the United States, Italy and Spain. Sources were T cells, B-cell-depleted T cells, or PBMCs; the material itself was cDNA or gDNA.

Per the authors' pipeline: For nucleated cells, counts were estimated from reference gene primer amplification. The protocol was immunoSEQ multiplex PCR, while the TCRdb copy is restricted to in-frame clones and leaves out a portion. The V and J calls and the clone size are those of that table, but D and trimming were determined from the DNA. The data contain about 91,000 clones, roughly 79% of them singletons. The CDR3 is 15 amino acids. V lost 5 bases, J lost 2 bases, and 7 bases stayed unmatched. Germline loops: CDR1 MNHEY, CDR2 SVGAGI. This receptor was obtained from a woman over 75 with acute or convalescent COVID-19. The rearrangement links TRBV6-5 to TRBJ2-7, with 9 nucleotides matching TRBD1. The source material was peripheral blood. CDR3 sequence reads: CASSRDGQGPYEQYF. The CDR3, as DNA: TGTGCCAGCAGTCGGGACGGACAGGGGCCCTACGAGCAGTACTTC.